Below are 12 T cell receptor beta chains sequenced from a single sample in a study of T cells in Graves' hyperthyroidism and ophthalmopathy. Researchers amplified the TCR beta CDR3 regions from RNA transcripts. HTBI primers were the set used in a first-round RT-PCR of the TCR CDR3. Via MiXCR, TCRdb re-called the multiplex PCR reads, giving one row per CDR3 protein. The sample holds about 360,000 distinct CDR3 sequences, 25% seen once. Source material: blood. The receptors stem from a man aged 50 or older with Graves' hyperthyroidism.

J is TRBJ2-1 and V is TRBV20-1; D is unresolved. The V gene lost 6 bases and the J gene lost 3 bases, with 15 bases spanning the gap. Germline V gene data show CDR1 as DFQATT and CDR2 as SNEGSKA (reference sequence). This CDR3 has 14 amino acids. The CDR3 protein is CSAPGQRGYNEQFF. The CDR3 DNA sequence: TGCAGTGCCCCCGGGCAGCGAGGCTACAATGAGCAGTTCTTC.

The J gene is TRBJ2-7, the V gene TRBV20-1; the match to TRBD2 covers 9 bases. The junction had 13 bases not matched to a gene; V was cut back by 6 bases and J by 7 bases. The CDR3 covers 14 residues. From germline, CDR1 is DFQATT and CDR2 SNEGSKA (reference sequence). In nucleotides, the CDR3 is TGCAGTGCGGGACCGTTGGCGGGAGGGGGTGAGCAGTACTTC. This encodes CSAGPLAGGGEQYF.

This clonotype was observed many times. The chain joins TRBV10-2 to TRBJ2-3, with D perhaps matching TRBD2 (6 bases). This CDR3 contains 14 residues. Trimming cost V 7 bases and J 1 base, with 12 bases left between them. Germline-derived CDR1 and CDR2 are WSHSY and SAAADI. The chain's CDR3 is CASIGAGGTDTQYF. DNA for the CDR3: TGCGCCAGCATCGGAGCGGGCGGCACAGATACGCAGTATTTT.

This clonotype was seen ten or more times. This CDR3 reads CASKSGLGRNEQFF. In DNA form, the CDR3 reads TGTGCCAGCAAGTCGGGACTAGGTAGAAATGAGCAGTTCTTC. V and J are TRBV6-1 and TRBJ2-1; 8 bases agree with TRBD2. There are 14 residues in the CDR3. Germline CDR1 reads MNHNS; CDR2 reads SASEGT. Losses at the gene ends were 7 bases for V and 7 bases for J; bases not matched to a gene: 9.

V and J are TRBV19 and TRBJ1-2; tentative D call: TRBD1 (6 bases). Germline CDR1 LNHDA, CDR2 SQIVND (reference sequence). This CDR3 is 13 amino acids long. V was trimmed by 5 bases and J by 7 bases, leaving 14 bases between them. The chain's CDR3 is CASSSGGVGGYTF. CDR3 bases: TGTGCCAGTAGTTCCGGGGGCGTTGGTGGCTACACCTTC.

The CDR3 nucleotides read TGTGCCAGTAGCCAGGTGGGGGGACGGACCTACGAGCAGTACTTC. Translating gives CASSQVGGRTYEQYF. This chain connects TRBV19 to TRBJ2-7, with a weak D call TRBD2 (6 bases). CDR3 length equals 15 residues. The germline CDR1 and CDR2 sequences are LNHDA and SQIVND (reference sequence). Trimming took off 6 bases at V and 2 bases at J, with 17 bases between the two ends.

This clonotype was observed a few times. The CDR3 here is CSARVAQAGGGYTF. CDR3 coding DNA: TGCAGTGCTAGAGTGGCCCAGGCAGGGGGAGGCTACACCTTC. The chain recombines TRBV20-1 with TRBJ1-2, with 7 positions matching TRBD1. V shed 1 base and J 8 bases; nucleotides not matched to a gene: 10. From germline, CDR1 is DFQATT and CDR2 SNEGSKA (reference sequence). This CDR3 spans 14 amino acids.

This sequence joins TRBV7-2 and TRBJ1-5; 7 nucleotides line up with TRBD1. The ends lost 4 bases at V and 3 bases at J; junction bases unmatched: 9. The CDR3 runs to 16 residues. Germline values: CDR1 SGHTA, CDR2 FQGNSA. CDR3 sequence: CASSWGGTAANQPQHF. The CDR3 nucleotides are TGTGCCAGCAGCTGGGGGGGGACAGCGGCCAATCAGCCCCAGCATTTT.

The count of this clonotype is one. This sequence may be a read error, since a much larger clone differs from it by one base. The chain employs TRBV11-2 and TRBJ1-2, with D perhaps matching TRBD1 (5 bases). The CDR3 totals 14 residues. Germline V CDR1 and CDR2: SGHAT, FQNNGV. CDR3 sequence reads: CASSLGRQLYGCTF. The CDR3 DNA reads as TGTGCCAGCAGCTTAGGCAGACAGTTATATGGCTGCACCTTC.

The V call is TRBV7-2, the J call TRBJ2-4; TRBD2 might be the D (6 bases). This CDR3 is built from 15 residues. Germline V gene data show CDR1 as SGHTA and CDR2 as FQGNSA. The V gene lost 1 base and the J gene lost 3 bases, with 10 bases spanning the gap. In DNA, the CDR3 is TGTGCCAGCAGCTTAGAAGGTAGCGGCAAAAACATTCAGTACTTC. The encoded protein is CASSLEGSGKNIQYF.

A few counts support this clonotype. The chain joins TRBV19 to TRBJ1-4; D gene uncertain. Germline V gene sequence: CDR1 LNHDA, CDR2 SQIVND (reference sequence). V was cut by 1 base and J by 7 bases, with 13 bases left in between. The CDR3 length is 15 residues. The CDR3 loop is CASSIGRAGGEKLFF. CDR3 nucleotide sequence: TGTGCCAGTAGTATAGGGAGGGCAGGTGGTGAAAAACTGTTTTTT.

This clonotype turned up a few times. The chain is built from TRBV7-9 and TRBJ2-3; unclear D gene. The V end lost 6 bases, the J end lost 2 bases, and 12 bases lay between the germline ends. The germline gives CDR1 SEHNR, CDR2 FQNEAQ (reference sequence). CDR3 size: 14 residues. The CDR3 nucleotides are TGTGCCAGCAGGAAGGGTTACCCCACAGATACGCAGTATTTT. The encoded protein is CASRKGYPTDTQYF.